This passage covers 30 T cell receptor beta chains from one sample sequenced in a study of T cell repertoires in cytomegalovirus infection. Via MiXCR, TCRdb re-called the reads, giving one row per CDR3 protein. The table shows around 530,000 distinct CDR3 sequences, with 26% occurring only once. Sequences were obtained from PBMCs. Source of these receptors: a human donor in good health (CMV status not recorded). Some clones in this sample may be carry-over from other donors' samples.

A few counts support this clonotype. The rearrangement uses TRBV7-2 and TRBJ2-3; D not resolved. The germline CDR1 and CDR2 sequences are SGHTA and FQGNSA. The CDR3 has 13 amino acids. V was clipped by 2 bases and J by 2 bases, with 5 bases between them. CDR3 bases: TGTGCCAGCAGCTTACAGCTCACAGATACGCAGTATTTT. Translated: CASSLQLTDTQYF.

This clonotype was seen once. The chain carries TRBV10-3 and TRBJ2-7; 8 nucleotides align to TRBD2. Germline assignment: CDR1 ENHRY and CDR2 SYGVKD. After removal of 0 bases from V and 7 bases from J, the junction contained 8 bases not matched to a gene. This CDR3 is built from 15 residues. The CDR3 region is CAISESVIAGQEQYF. The CDR3 DNA reads TGTGCCATCAGTGAGTCGGTGATAGCGGGACAAGAGCAGTACTTC.

The chain uses TRBV24-1 and TRBJ2-3, with 7 bases identical to TRBD1. CDR3 length equals 14 residues. CDR1 and CDR2 (germline): KGHDR, SFDVKD. The V segment lost 4 bases and the J segment 4 bases; nucleotides outside the gene matches: 4. CDR3 bases: TGTGCCACCAGTGACCCCACAGGGGCAGATACGCAGTATTTT. It yields the protein CATSDPTGADTQYF.

There are a few counts of this clonotype. V gene TRBV7-3 combines with J gene TRBJ2-1, with a weak D call TRBD1 (6 bases). This CDR3 contains 15 residues. Trimming stripped 1 base from V and 1 base from J, with 8 bases between. In germline, CDR1 is SGHTA, CDR2 FQGTGA. CDR3 DNA: TGTGCCAGCAGCTTAAACAGGGCGTCCTACAATGAGCAGTTCTTC. Translation gives CASSLNRASYNEQFF.

This clonotype has just a few counts. The gene calls are TRBV14 and TRBJ2-7; 7 bases map to TRBD2. V dropped 4 bases and J dropped 6; count of bases not matched to a gene: 9. The germline gives CDR1 SGHDN, CDR2 FVKESK. The CDR3 covers 14 residues. Written as DNA, the CDR3 is TGTGCCAGCAGCCTCTCGGGGTGGGGGGGCGAGCAGTACGTC. Its translation: CASSLSGWGGEQYV.

There are a few counts of this clonotype. V is TRBV6-2 or TRBV6-3 and J is TRBJ2-5, with 10 bases identical to TRBD2. Germline-derived CDR1 and CDR2 are MNHEY and SVGEGT. The V and J ends lost 9 bases and 3 bases, in that order; junction bases with no gene match: 1. The CDR3 runs to 12 residues. For the CDR3, the DNA is TGTGCCAGTGGACTAGCGGAAGAGACCCAGTACTTC. It translates to CASGLAEETQYF.

In nucleotides, the CDR3 is TGTGCCAGCAGTTCTCCCGGTGGCACAGATACGCAGTATTTT. It specifies CASSSPGGTDTQYF. V and J are TRBV12-3 or TRBV12-4 and TRBJ2-3, with D unclear. Trimming left V 4 bases short and J 1 base short, with 9 bases between. This CDR3 comprises 14 residues.

This rearrangement joins TRBV4-3 to TRBJ1-1; D not resolved. This CDR3 spans 15 amino acids. CDR1 LGHNA and CDR2 YSLEER come from the germline V gene. V lost 1 base to trimming and J lost 5 bases, with 14 bases between them. The CDR3 spells CASSQVPSALTEAFF. DNA of the CDR3: TGCGCCAGCAGCCAAGTTCCCTCCGCATTGACTGAAGCTTTCTTT.

This clonotype was observed a few times. DNA of the CDR3: TGTGCCAGCAGCTCGAACTGGGCAGACAATTCACCCCTCCACTTT. As protein: CASSSNWADNSPLHF. The chain links TRBV6-4 to TRBJ1-6, with no clear D. Per germline, CDR1 MRHNA and CDR2 SNTAGT. The CDR3 is made up of 15 amino acids. V lost 6 bases and J 7 bases, leaving 16 bases between the germline ends.

Only one count was recorded for this clonotype. No DNA is shown, since the ends of the CDR3 on it are uncertain; the CDR3 is the one TCRdb lists. V gene TRBV2 combines with J gene TRBJ2-5; TRBD2 is the table's D call, not checked against the DNA. Germline CDR1 is SNHLY and CDR2 is FYNNEI. Counting both end residues, the CDR3 totals 14 amino acids. This chain's CDR3 is CASSVSLRGETQYF.

In its sample, this clonotype was seen a few times. The J gene is TRBJ2-3, the V gene TRBV12-3 or TRBV12-4; D might be TRBD1 (5 bases). There are 18 residues in the CDR3. Trimming pared 4 bases from V and 6 bases from J, leaving 26 bases between. The DNA of the CDR3 is TGTGCCAGCAGTTCCTTCAGTGGTCCAGGGTCAGGGTCCGATACGCAGTATTTT. Its protein is CASSSFSGPGSGSDTQYF.

V usage is TRBV15 and J usage is TRBJ2-2, with 7 bases matching TRBD1. V lost 3 bases, J lost 5 bases, and 18 bases stayed unmatched. The CDR3 extends over 19 amino acids. Germline V gene sequence: CDR1 LNHNV, CDR2 YYDKDF (reference sequence). The CDR3 loop reads CATSSVFWTGSNSTGELFF. The CDR3 DNA is TGTGCCACCAGCAGTGTTTTTTGGACAGGCTCTAATTCGACCGGGGAGCTGTTTTTT.

The J gene is TRBJ2-2, the V gene TRBV30; possible D gene TRBD1, 5 bases. The CDR3 extends over 17 amino acids. V lost 1 base and J 6 bases, leaving 21 bases between the germline ends. Germline assignment: CDR1 GTSNPN and CDR2 SVGIG (reference sequence). CDR3 DNA sequence: TGTGCCTGGAGTGCCCTTCTAGAGCAGGGATGGGCCGGGGAGCTGTTTTTT. Translation: CAWSALLEQGWAGELFF.

The chain employs TRBV5-1 and TRBJ2-1; 7 nucleotides agree with TRBD2. Per the germline V gene, CDR1 is SGHRS and CDR2 is YFSETQ. The CDR3 totals 15 residues. The junction had 12 bases not matched to a gene; V was cut back by 4 bases and J by 8 bases. In DNA form, the CDR3 reads TGCGCCAGCAGCCCCCGGCGGGAGTTGATCTATGAGCAGTTCTTC. Translated: CASSPRRELIYEQFF.

This clonotype has only a few counts. The chain joins TRBV7-9 to TRBJ2-3; unclear D gene. This CDR3 contains 14 residues. V lost 5 bases and J 3 bases, leaving 12 bases between the germline ends. Germline CDR1 SEHNR, CDR2 FQNEAQ (reference sequence). In nucleotides, the CDR3 is TGTGCCAGCAGCCGAAGAAGTGGGACAGATACGCAGTATTTT. It translates to CASSRRSGTDTQYF. Full variable domain (outside the CDR3, taken from reference TRBV7-9 and TRBJ2-3): DTGVSQNPRHKITKRGQNVTFRCDPISEHNRLYWYRQTLGQGPEFLTYFQNEAQLEKSRLLSDRFSAERPKGSFSTLEIQRTEQGDSAMYLCASSRRSGTDTQYFGPGTRLTVL.

This clonotype was recorded at least ten times. The chain employs TRBV7-2 and TRBJ2-1; D is undetermined. CDR1 SGHTA and CDR2 FQGNSA come from the germline V gene. V lost 3 bases, J lost 1 base, and 13 bases lay in between. This CDR3 is built from 16 residues. The CDR3 is CASSFGRSSSYNEQFF. DNA for the CDR3: TGTGCCAGCAGCTTCGGGCGGTCCTCGTCCTACAATGAGCAGTTCTTC.

In this sample, this clonotype turned up a few times. This chain connects TRBV7-9 to TRBJ2-7, with 7 bases that match TRBD1. The CDR3 sequence is 19 residues long. Germline CDR1 and CDR2: SEHNR and FQNEAQ (reference sequence). Germline trimming cut 3 bases from V and 3 bases from J; bases unmatched to any gene: 20. Here the CDR3 DNA reads TGTGCCAGCAGCTTTTCCTTTTCCCCAAGCTTACAGGGGAACTACGAGCAGTACGTC. Translated: CASSFSFSPSLQGNYEQYV.

This clonotype was seen a few times. The CDR3 here is CASSQGTRRSGYNEQFF. Written as DNA, the CDR3 is TGCGCCAGCAGCCAGGGAACTAGGAGGAGTGGATACAATGAGCAGTTCTTC. The chain joins TRBV4-1 to TRBJ2-1; possible D gene TRBD2, 5 bases. This CDR3 contains 17 residues. V lost 3 bases, J lost 4 bases, and 19 bases lay in between. Germline V gene data show CDR1 as MGHRA and CDR2 as YSYEKL.

The V and J genes are TRBV7-9 and TRBJ2-6; D tentatively fits TRBD1 or TRBD2 (5 bases each). Per the germline V gene, CDR1 is SEHNR and CDR2 is FQNEAQ (reference sequence). The CDR3 consists of 18 residues. V was cut by 4 bases and J by 1 base, with 17 bases left in between. The CDR3 region has the DNA TGTGCCAGCAGCTCAGAGGGGTGGTCGCGATCTGGGGCCAACGTCCTGACTTTC. As protein: CASSSEGWSRSGANVLTF.

This clonotype appeared many times. This sequence joins TRBV28 and TRBJ2-5; TRBD1 aligns across 7 bases. The CDR3 is 14 amino acids. V shed 5 bases, J shed 5 bases, and the junction held 8 bases outside the gene matches. Germline V CDR1 and CDR2: MDHEN, SYDVKM. CDR3 loop: CASSETGNGETQYF. The CDR3 DNA reads as TGTGCCAGCAGTGAGACAGGGAATGGGGAGACCCAGTACTTC.

The chain links TRBV14 to TRBJ2-1, with 10 bases that match TRBD2. V dropped 0 bases and J dropped 2; count of bases not matched to a gene: 7. The CDR3 runs to 18 residues. Germline CDR1 SGHDN, CDR2 FVKESK. CDR3 sequence: CASSQEGILAGAYNEQFF. CDR3 nucleotides: TGTGCCAGCAGCCAAGAAGGGATTCTAGCGGGAGCCTACAATGAGCAGTTCTTC. Combining the CDR3 with reference TRBV14 and TRBJ2-1 gives the whole variable domain EAGVTQFPSHSVIEKGQTVTLRCDPISGHDNLYWYRRVMGKEIKFLLHFVKESKQDESGMPNNRFLAERTGGTYSTLKVQPAELEDSGVYFCASSQEGILAGAYNEQFFGPGTRLTVL.

V gene TRBV7-6 combines with J gene TRBJ2-7, with no clear D. The CDR3 extends over 13 amino acids. Germline CDR1 is SGHVS and CDR2 is FNYEAQ. The V end lost 1 base, the J end lost 4 bases, and 8 bases lay between the germline ends. The CDR3 DNA is TGTGCCAGCAGCTTAGGCCCGCGATACGAGCAGTACGTC. Its translation is CASSLGPRYEQYV.

The chain links TRBV6-2 or TRBV6-3 to TRBJ2-2; 10 nucleotides match TRBD1. The CDR3 totals 15 residues. With V trimmed by 5 bases and J by 6 bases, 6 bases remained unmatched. Germline V gene data show CDR1 as MNHEY and CDR2 as SVGEGT. CDR3 bases: TGTGCCAGCAGTATTGACAGGGGGCCGGCCGGGGAGCTGTTTTTT. Amino acid sequence: CASSIDRGPAGELFF.

Only a few counts were recorded for this clonotype. This chain uses TRBV7-3 with TRBJ2-3; D is undetermined. Germline CDR1 is SGHTA and CDR2 is FQGTGA. The CDR3 spans 17 residues. Trimming cost V 5 bases and J 0 bases, with 18 bases left between them. CDR3 DNA sequence: TGTGCCAGCAGCCGCGGCGAAACACGTCCCAGCACAGATACGCAGTATTTT. Translating it yields CASSRGETRPSTDTQYF.

This clonotype occurred many times. The chain uses TRBV6-2 or TRBV6-3 and TRBJ2-2; 7 positions match TRBD1. CDR3 size: 12 residues. Germline CDR1 and CDR2: MNHEY and SVGEGT. The V segment lost 4 bases and the J segment 14 bases; nucleotides outside the gene matches: 7. CDR3 nucleotides: TGTGCCAGCAGTTCCCCCAGGGGGAAACTGTTTTTT. Translation gives CASSSPRGKLFF.

The rearrangement links TRBV11-2 to TRBJ2-1; 9 nucleotides agree with TRBD1. Germline CDR1 is SGHAT and CDR2 is FQNNGV. V shed 4 bases, J shed 10 bases, and the junction held 11 bases outside the gene matches. The CDR3 is 15 amino acids. CDR3 sequence reads: CASSSTGGGFQEQFF. The CDR3, as DNA: TGTGCCAGCAGCTCGACAGGGGGAGGGTTTCAAGAGCAGTTCTTC.

This chain uses TRBV20-1 with TRBJ2-1; TRBD2 is a possible D gene (6 bases). This CDR3 comprises 15 residues. Germline loops: CDR1 DFQATT, CDR2 SNEGSKA (reference sequence). Trimming stripped 0 bases from V and 6 bases from J, with 15 bases between. The CDR3 is CSAREIAVNPNEQFF. DNA for the CDR3: TGCAGTGCTAGAGAAATAGCGGTAAATCCCAATGAGCAGTTCTTC.

This clonotype has just a few counts. This sequence joins TRBV7-2 and TRBJ2-7; possible D gene TRBD1, 6 bases. CDR3 size: 15 residues. From germline, CDR1 is SGHTA and CDR2 FQGNSA. The V end lost 1 base, the J end lost 5 bases, and 15 bases lay between the germline ends. CDR3 nucleotides: TGTGCCAGCAGCTTAGGGGCAGGGGTCTTCGACGAGCAGTACTTC. Residues: CASSLGAGVFDEQYF. Complete variable domain (other parts from reference TRBV7-2 and TRBJ2-7): GAGVSQSPSNKVTEKGKDVELRCDPISGHTALYWYRQSLGQGLEFLIYFQGNSAPDKSGLPSDRFSAERTGGSVSTLTIQRTQQEDSAVYLCASSLGAGVFDEQYFGPGTRLTVT.

The gene calls are TRBV11-2 and TRBJ2-1; the D gene is possibly TRBD2 (6 bases). Germline CDR1 is SGHAT and CDR2 is FQNNGV. CDR3 length equals 15 residues. V was cut by 4 bases and J by 5 bases, with 15 bases left in between. The CDR3 nucleotides read TGTGCCAGCAGCTACGGAGGGAGCGCCCACAATGAGCAGTTCTTC. Translating gives CASSYGGSAHNEQFF.

This clonotype was seen more than once but under ten times. The chain employs TRBV6-1 and TRBJ2-2; D gene unclear. The CDR3 has 13 amino acids. With 3 bases removed from V and 6 bases from J, the gap between germline ends came to 8 bases. Germline V gene sequence: CDR1 MNHNS, CDR2 SASEGT. The CDR3 DNA reads TGTGCCAGCAGTGACAATTTAGCCGGGGAGCTGTTTTTT. It specifies CASSDNLAGELFF.